The next 20 T cell receptor beta chains were all read from a single sample in a study of cytomegalovirus exposure and HLA in healthy donors. A multiplex PCR was run with 60 Vbeta primers and 13 Jbeta primers. Generated by immunoSEQ multiplex PCR, the TCRdb table keeps only in-frame clones and is missing some. The table lists under 100,000 clones, around 78% of them singletons. The sample taken for sequencing was PBMCs. Source of these receptors: a man aged 18 to 30 in good health and CMV-seropositive.

The rearrangement joins TRBV7-2 to TRBJ1-1; D is ambiguous. Trimming left V 1 base short and J 4 bases short, with 10 bases between. Looked up from germline, CDR1 is SGHTA and CDR2 is FQGNSA. This CDR3 has 14 residues. CDR3 loop: CASSLVYKSTEAFF. CDR3 DNA: TGTGCCAGCAGCTTAGTCTATAAGAGCACTGAAGCTTTCTTT.

The V call is TRBV28, the J call TRBJ1-2; D possibly corresponds to TRBD1 (6 bases). Per germline, CDR1 MDHEN and CDR2 SYDVKM. The germline V and J ends were trimmed by 3 bases and 8 bases, with 13 bases remaining between them. The CDR3 totals 13 residues. As DNA, the CDR3 is TGTGCCAGCAGTTTCGACAGGCGGGGGGGCTACACCTTC. It is translated as CASSFDRRGGYTF.

J is TRBJ1-1 and V is TRBV28; 7 bases map to TRBD1. The V gene's germline CDR1 is MDHEN and CDR2 SYDVKM. The CDR3 length is 13 residues. V shed 6 bases and J 7 bases; nucleotides not matched to a gene: 8. CDR3 sequence: CASSSDRANEAFF. The DNA for the CDR3 is TGTGCCAGCAGCTCCGACAGGGCGAATGAAGCTTTCTTT.

The chain recombines TRBV28 with TRBJ2-7; TRBD2 matches at 10 bases. There are 15 residues in the CDR3. Germline trimming cut 6 bases from V and 3 bases from J; bases unmatched to any gene: 8. Germline loops: CDR1 MDHEN, CDR2 SYDVKM. The DNA of the CDR3 is TGTGCCAGCAGACCGCAGCGGGGGGGCCACTACGAGCAGTACTTC. Protein: CASRPQRGGHYEQYF.

This chain links TRBV9 with TRBJ1-1; D perhaps matches TRBD1 (5 bases). The CDR3 length is 14 residues. Germline V gene sequence: CDR1 SGDLS, CDR2 YYNGEE. Trimming left V 5 bases short and J 4 bases short, with 15 bases between. CDR3 amino acids: CASSASGHSTEAFF. CDR3 sequence (DNA): TGTGCCAGCAGTGCCTCCGGACATTCCACTGAAGCTTTCTTT.

V is TRBV4-1 and J is TRBJ1-5; tentatively, D is TRBD1 (6 bases). Between the trimmed V and J ends, which lost 1 base and 2 bases, there was a span of 9 bases. CDR3 length: 15 residues. Germline CDR1 is MGHRA and CDR2 is YSYEKL. The CDR3 bases are TGCGCCAGCAGCCAAGTAGCAGGGGGCAATCAGCCCCAGCATTTT. This sequence encodes CASSQVAGGNQPQHF.

This chain joins TRBV4-1 and TRBJ2-2, with a tentative D call TRBD1 (5 bases). The CDR3 extends over 14 amino acids. Germline values: CDR1 MGHRA, CDR2 YSYEKL. Trimming took 4 bases from V and 5 from J, leaving 11 bases between them. CDR3 DNA: TGCGCCAGCAGCCTCGCTAGGACAACCGGGGAGCTGTTTTTT. It is translated as CASSLARTTGELFF.

The chain couples TRBV9 to TRBJ2-7, with 8 bases aligning to TRBD2. This CDR3 comprises 14 residues. Trimming took 3 bases from V and 4 from J; bases not matched to a gene: 6. The germline CDR1 and CDR2 sequences are SGDLS and YYNGEE. In nucleotides, the CDR3 is TGTGCCAGCAGCGCCGGGACTAGGGGGTACGAGCAGTACTTC. This sequence encodes CASSAGTRGYEQYF.

This clone was seen a single time. The J gene is TRBJ2-7, the V gene TRBV5-1; D not certain. CDR1 and CDR2 (germline): SGHRS, YFSETQ. V was pared by 4 bases and J by 2 bases, with 16 bases between. The CDR3 has 15 amino acids. The CDR3 here is CASSQVITEPYEQYF. CDR3 nucleotide sequence: TGCGCCAGCAGCCAAGTGATAACGGAGCCCTACGAGCAGTACTTC. The complete variable domain, with remaining parts taken from reference TRBV5-1 and TRBJ2-7, reads KAGVTQTPRYLIKTRGQQVTLSCSPISGHRSVSWYQQTPGQGLQFLFEYFSETQRNKGNFPGRFSGRQFSNSRSEMNVSTLELGDSALYLCASSQVITEPYEQYFGPGTRLTVT.

The chain employs TRBV5-1 and TRBJ2-3; no firm D call. Germline V lookup: CDR1 SGHRS, CDR2 YFSETQ. The CDR3 runs 11 residues. Trimming left V 2 bases short and J 5 bases short, with 3 bases between. This CDR3 is CASSFKDTQYF. The CDR3 DNA sequence: TGCGCCAGCAGCTTTAAAGATACGCAGTATTTT.

The chain employs TRBV2 and TRBJ2-1; perhaps TRBD2 as D (6 bases). The germline V gene encodes CDR1 SNHLY and CDR2 FYNNEI. The CDR3 is made up of 12 amino acids. Trimming cost V 8 bases and J 3 bases, with 8 bases left between them. The chain's CDR3 is CASGTDYNEQFF. CDR3 nucleotide sequence: TGTGCCAGCGGGACTGACTACAATGAGCAGTTCTTC.

In this sample, this clone turned up a few times. The CDR3 bases are TGTGCCACCAGCAGGAAGGGGACTGGGGCCAACGTCCTGACTTTC. Its translation is CATSRKGTGANVLTF. The genes are TRBV15 and TRBJ2-6, with TRBD1 as a possible D gene (5 bases). V was pared by 3 bases and J by 2 bases, with 8 bases between. The CDR3 runs to 15 residues. Looked up from germline, CDR1 is LNHNV and CDR2 is YYDKDF (reference sequence).

The sample holds a few counts of this clone. V is TRBV21-1 and J is TRBJ1-4. TRBV21-1 is a listed pseudogene. The CDR3 has 13 amino acids. DNA for the CDR3: TGTGCCAGCAGCAAGACGTCGGGTGAAAAACTGTTTTTT. Protein sequence: CASSKTSGEKLFF.

The chain combines TRBV6-5 with TRBJ2-1, with D unclear. The V gene's germline CDR1 is MNHEY and CDR2 SVGAGI. V was clipped by 0 bases and J by 4 bases, with 10 bases between them. This CDR3 is built from 15 residues. CDR3 protein: CASSYSEATYNEQFF. The CDR3 nucleotides read TGTGCCAGCAGTTACTCCGAAGCCACGTACAATGAGCAGTTCTTC.

This chain uses TRBV28 with TRBJ1-4; perhaps TRBD1 as D (5 bases). V gave up 8 bases and J gave up 4 bases, with 17 bases separating them. Germline V gives CDR1 MDHEN, CDR2 SYDVKM. The CDR3 contains 15 residues. The CDR3 reads CASSKPDSFNEKLFF. The DNA for the CDR3 is TGTGCCAGCTCGAAACCCGACAGCTTTAATGAAAAACTGTTTTTT.

The chain is built from TRBV18 and TRBJ2-1, with 8 bases aligning to TRBD1. J lost 9 bases, V lost 3 bases, and 10 bases had no gene match. Germline assignment: CDR1 KGHSH and CDR2 LQKENI. The CDR3 has 15 residues. CDR3 protein: CASSPITGGSAEQFF. The CDR3, as DNA: TGTGCCAGCTCACCCATCACAGGGGGTAGCGCTGAGCAGTTCTTC.

The rearrangement uses TRBV27 and TRBJ1-5; 7 bases map to TRBD1. The V segment lost 9 bases and the J segment 0 bases; nucleotides outside the gene matches: 8. CDR1 and CDR2 from the germline V gene are MNHEY and SMNVEV (reference sequence). The length of the CDR3 is 15 residues. For the CDR3, the DNA is TGTGCCAGTCAGCTACAGGGGCCTAGCAATCAGCCCCAGCATTTT. Translated, it gives CASQLQGPSNQPQHF.

V is TRBV29-1 and J is TRBJ1-1; 7 positions agree with TRBD1. Germline values: CDR1 SQVTM, CDR2 ANQGSEA. The CDR3 sequence is 13 residues long. Unmatched junction bases numbered 7, after V lost 8 bases and J lost 1 base. DNA for the CDR3: TGCAGCACCCGAACAGGGGAGAACACTGAAGCTTTCTTT. As protein: CSTRTGENTEAFF.

The chain joins TRBV7-9 to TRBJ2-7, with a tentative D call TRBD1 (5 bases). The CDR3 has 14 residues. Germline V gene lookup returns CDR1 SEHNR and CDR2 FQNEAQ (reference sequence). Trimming took off 1 base at V and 2 bases at J, with 9 bases between the two ends. The CDR3 spells CASSLVDRAYEQYF. The CDR3 nucleotides read TGTGCCAGCAGCTTAGTCGACAGAGCCTACGAGCAGTACTTC.

The chain has TRBV7-8 and TRBJ2-7; no reliable D call. The CDR3 runs 13 residues. The germline gives CDR1 SGHVS, CDR2 FQNEAQ. V lost 0 bases, J lost 6 bases, and 9 bases lay in between. The DNA for the CDR3 is TGTGCCAGCAGCTTAGCCCCCCCCCGCGAGCAGTACTTC. Protein sequence: CASSLAPPREQYF.